These 18 T cell receptor beta chains were sequenced from one sample in a study of shared clonotypes between healthy human individuals. Clones were sequenced by immunoSEQ multiplex PCR, and TCRdb holds only the in-frame ones, with some missing. The table has about 980,000 clones, approximately 76% seen once. Source material: memory CD4+ T cells sorted from blood. Described subset: CD45RA-negative fraction. These receptors came from a man aged 18 to 30 in good health.

This clone was observed once. This chain connects TRBV9 to TRBJ2-3; D gene unclear. The CDR3 covers 12 residues. Germline V gene data show CDR1 as SGDLS and CDR2 as YYNGEE. Trimming pared 4 bases from V and 5 bases from J, leaving 8 bases between. As DNA, the CDR3 is TGTGCCAGCAGCCCCTCGGAAGATACGCAGTATTTT. The encoded protein is CASSPSEDTQYF.

Only a few counts were recorded for this clone. V usage is TRBV30 and J usage is TRBJ1-6, with D uncertain. CDR1 is GTSNPN, CDR2 SVGIG, per germline (reference sequence). The CDR3 has 15 residues. V was trimmed by 4 bases and J by 6 bases, leaving 16 bases between them. The CDR3 region is CAWISELLPNSPLHF. As DNA, the CDR3 is TGTGCCTGGATTTCGGAGTTACTCCCTAATTCACCCCTCCACTTT.

J is TRBJ2-1 and V is TRBV5-4, with unresolved D. Germline V gene sequence: CDR1 SGHNT, CDR2 YYREEE (reference sequence). The CDR3 has 15 amino acids. Deletions cut 0 bases from V and 0 bases from J, with 7 bases between. The CDR3 nucleotides read TGTGCCAGCAGCTTGGACAGATACTCCTACAATGAGCAGTTCTTC. The encoded protein is CASSLDRYSYNEQFF.

This clone was detected a few times. The rearrangement joins TRBV5-6 to TRBJ2-3; D is undetermined. CDR3 length: 14 residues. Germline CDR1 and CDR2: SGHDT and YYEEEE. With 6 bases removed from V and 2 bases from J, the gap between germline ends came to 13 bases. This chain's CDR3 is CASMPKVITDTQYF. The DNA for the CDR3 is TGTGCCAGCATGCCAAAAGTCATCACAGATACGCAGTATTTT.

The chain has TRBV6-1 and TRBJ2-2; a possible D gene is TRBD1 (6 bases). Between the trimmed V and J ends, which lost 3 bases and 7 bases, there was a span of 12 bases. CDR1 MNHNS and CDR2 SASEGT come from the germline V gene. The CDR3 sequence is 14 residues long. The CDR3 here is CASSDRGVSGELFF. CDR3 sequence (DNA): TGTGCCAGCAGTGACAGGGGAGTTAGCGGGGAGCTGTTTTTT.

The gene calls are TRBV5-6 and TRBJ2-7, with D unresolved. V was shortened by 2 bases and J by 2 bases, with 8 bases between the two germline ends. CDR3 size: 13 residues. CDR1 and CDR2 from the germline V gene are SGHDT and YYEEEE. CDR3 sequence reads: CASSFSVTYEQYF. Written as DNA, the CDR3 is TGTGCCAGCAGCTTCAGCGTCACCTACGAGCAGTACTTC.

The chain carries TRBV5-4 and TRBJ2-1; tentatively, D is TRBD1 or TRBD2 (6 bases each). The CDR3 is 16 amino acids. The germline V gene has CDR1 SGHNT and CDR2 YYREEE (reference sequence). V lost 0 bases and J 8 bases, leaving 18 bases between the germline ends. CDR3 loop: CASSLVVGGPSDEQFF. The DNA of the CDR3 is TGTGCCAGCAGCTTGGTCGTGGGGGGCCCCTCCGATGAGCAGTTCTTC.

With regard to this clone: Other DNA sequences within the sample encode an identical CDR3. The CDR3 reads CASSLGQPNTEAFF. The CDR3 bases are TGCGCCAGCAGCTTGGGGCAGCCCAACACTGAAGCTTTCTTT. V is TRBV5-1 and J is TRBJ1-1; no firm D call. There are 14 residues in the CDR3. V shed 0 bases and J shed 2 bases, with 8 bases lying between them. The germline V gene has CDR1 SGHRS and CDR2 YFSETQ. The entire variable domain, with the rest obtained from reference TRBV5-1 and TRBJ1-1, is as follows: KAGVTQTPRYLIKTRGQQVTLSCSPISGHRSVSWYQQTPGQGLQFLFEYFSETQRNKGNFPGRFSGRQFSNSRSEMNVSTLELGDSALYLCASSLGQPNTEAFFGQGTRLTVV.

As concerns this clone: The sample contains more than one DNA sequence encoding this CDR3. The chain joins TRBV5-1 to TRBJ1-6, with 7 positions matching TRBD1. Germline V gene data show CDR1 as SGHRS and CDR2 as YFSETQ. The CDR3 extends over 14 amino acids. Unmatched junction bases numbered 4, after V lost 0 bases and J lost 10 bases. The CDR3 loop reads CASSLGQGGSPLHF. The CDR3 bases are TGCGCCAGCAGCTTGGGACAGGGTGGATCACCCCTCCACTTT.

The chain carries TRBV29-1 and TRBJ2-1, with 13 positions matching TRBD2. Germline CDR1 is SQVTM and CDR2 is ANQGSEA. CDR3 length: 16 amino acids. V dropped 6 bases and J dropped 7; count of bases not matched to a gene: 12. The CDR3 coding sequence is TGCAGCGTAAACGGACTAGCGGGAGTAAGTTGGAATGAGCAGTTCTTC. Its translation is CSVNGLAGVSWNEQFF.

The rearrangement uses TRBV5-1 and TRBJ1-2, with 11 bases aligning to TRBD1. Germline V gene sequence: CDR1 SGHRS, CDR2 YFSETQ. The length of the CDR3 is 17 residues. The trim removed 4 bases at V and 0 bases at J, leaving 8 bases unmatched. CDR3 sequence (DNA): TGCGCCAGCAGCGCCGGACAGGGGGCTATAGCTAACTATGGCTACACCTTC. It specifies CASSAGQGAIANYGYTF.

The gene calls are TRBV18 and TRBJ2-2; 9 bases agree with TRBD1. This CDR3 is 15 amino acids long. Trimming removed 5 bases from V and 7 bases from J; junction bases left unmatched: 8. Germline-derived CDR1 and CDR2 are KGHSH and LQKENI. The chain's CDR3 is CASSTGQGSHGELFF. For the CDR3, the DNA is TGTGCCAGCTCAACGGGACAGGGCTCACACGGGGAGCTGTTTTTT.

In its sample, this clone was seen a few times. Other DNA sequences of this sample code for an identical CDR3. V usage is TRBV9 and J usage is TRBJ2-3, with 10 bases identical to TRBD2. This CDR3 is built from 14 residues. Losses at the gene ends were 4 bases for V and 5 bases for J; bases not matched to a gene: 4. Per germline, CDR1 SGDLS and CDR2 YYNGEE. CDR3 protein: CASSPSGSQDTQYF. In DNA, the CDR3 is TGTGCCAGCAGCCCTAGCGGGAGCCAAGATACGCAGTATTTT.

This clone is a singleton in its sample. This rearrangement joins TRBV28 to TRBJ1-5; 7 bases are shared with TRBD1. V lost 6 bases, J lost 4 bases, and 6 bases stayed unmatched. Looked up from germline, CDR1 is MDHEN and CDR2 is SYDVKM. CDR3 length equals 14 residues. CDR3 sequence reads: CASSPGTANQPQHF. The CDR3 nucleotides are TGTGCCAGCAGCCCCGGGACAGCGAATCAGCCCCAGCATTTT.

This clone has more than one count but fewer than ten. The chain is built from TRBV5-1 and TRBJ2-1; D call uncertain. In germline, CDR1 is SGHRS, CDR2 YFSETQ. Trimming removed 0 bases from V and 2 bases from J, with 15 bases in between. The CDR3 runs to 17 residues. The CDR3 is CASSLVARWGTYNEQFF. The CDR3 DNA reads as TGCGCCAGCAGCTTGGTCGCAAGGTGGGGTACCTACAATGAGCAGTTCTTC.

The V call is TRBV7-6, the J call TRBJ2-3, with D maybe TRBD2 (6 bases). The V gene's germline CDR1 is SGHVS and CDR2 FNYEAQ. The CDR3 extends over 15 amino acids. The germline V and J ends were trimmed by 5 bases and 3 bases, with 15 bases remaining between them. The CDR3 region has the DNA TGTGCCAGCAGCCGACGGGGGTCGGGGACAGATACGCAGTATTTT. Translating gives CASSRRGSGTDTQYF.

The gene calls are TRBV19 and TRBJ1-6; D unresolved. Trimming cost V 8 bases and J 10 bases, with 12 bases left between them. In germline, CDR1 is LNHDA, CDR2 SQIVND (reference sequence). This CDR3 has 12 amino acids. Here the CDR3 reads CASRGSGSPLHF. The CDR3 nucleotides read TGTGCCAGTCGCGGTAGCGGATCACCCCTCCACTTT.

The chain couples TRBV7-2 to TRBJ1-4; no clear D. This CDR3 has 15 residues. Germline V gene data show CDR1 as SGHTA and CDR2 as FQGNSA. Between the trimmed V and J ends, which lost 5 bases and 6 bases, there was a span of 16 bases. The CDR3 sequence is CASSISRAVYEKLFF. For the CDR3, the DNA is TGTGCCAGCAGCATTAGTAGGGCCGTTTATGAAAAACTGTTTTTT.